A single sample is the source of the 3 T cell receptor beta chains below, sequenced in a study of OX40 agonist ivuxolimab in advanced cancers. TCRdb's copy holds only in-frame clones and misses some; the assay was immunoSEQ multiplex PCR. The sample gives more than 100,000 clones, 80% to 90% of which show up once; more than 0.45% is in the top ten. The specimen comprised CD4+ or CD8+ T cells sorted from blood, sampled in a trial of the OX40 agonist ivuxolimab. The receptors come from an adult with an advanced solid tumor such as melanoma, head and neck, liver or kidney cancer.

The rearrangement joins TRBV6-4 to TRBJ2-1; D is possibly TRBD2 (5 bases). CDR1 and CDR2 (germline): MRHNA, SNTAGT. The CDR3 extends over 15 amino acids. V lost 3 bases, J lost 5 bases, and 14 bases lay in between. CDR3: CASSELGGLNNEQFF. The CDR3 DNA is TGTGCCAGCAGTGAATTAGGAGGTTTGAACAATGAGCAGTTCTTC.

The chain has TRBV28 and TRBJ1-1; D not certain. The CDR3 contains 13 residues. Trimming took 8 bases from V and 2 from J, leaving 12 bases between them. The germline gives CDR1 MDHEN, CDR2 SYDVKM. In nucleotides, the CDR3 is TGTGCCAGCCGAGAGAACGTTAACACTGAAGCTTTCTTT. Protein product: CASRENVNTEAFF. Based on the CDR3 plus reference TRBV28 and TRBJ1-1, the full variable domain is DVKVTQSSRYLVKRTGEKVFLECVQDMDHENMFWYRQDPGLGLRLIYFSYDVKMKEKGDIPEGYSVSREKKERFSLILESASTNQTSMYLCASRENVNTEAFFGQGTRLTVV.

V and J are TRBV30 and TRBJ2-3, with D unresolved. V lost 3 bases and J lost 4, with 8 bases in between. The germline V gene has CDR1 GTSNPN and CDR2 SVGIG (reference sequence). CDR3 length equals 12 residues. CDR3 residues: CAWRPLSDTQYF. The CDR3 DNA sequence: TGTGCCTGGAGACCCCTGTCAGATACGCAGTATTTT.